This TCR beta chain was obtained from a study of OX40 agonist ivuxolimab in advanced cancers. Study information: The patients' treatment was ivuxolimab, an agonistic anti-OX40 (CD134) antibody. Three partial responders included one hepatocellular carcinoma patient and two cutaneous melanoma patients.

Germline CDR1 is SGHRS and CDR2 is YFSETQ. V gave up 0 bases and J gave up 2 bases, with 9 bases separating them. This CDR3 has 14 amino acids. About this clone itself: Antigen unknown.

The repertoire was sequenced with immunoSEQ multiplex PCR; TCRdb's copy has only in-frame clones and lacks some. The sample shows some 64,000 clones, around 82% of them seen only once. Findings of the study overall: Antigen targets of the expanded peripheral T cells went undetermined.

The chain recombines TRBV5-1 with TRBJ2-7; D is unclear. Sequencing was performed on CD4+ or CD8+ T cells sorted from blood, taken in a trial of the OX40 agonist ivuxolimab. The TCR originated in an adult with an advanced solid tumor such as melanoma, head and neck, liver or kidney cancer. CDR3 amino acids: CASSLAGSPYEQYF. The DNA for the CDR3 is TGCGCCAGCAGCTTGGCAGGCAGTCCCTACGAGCAGTACTTC.